These 27 T cell receptor beta chains were all obtained from the same sample, sequenced in a study of response to subunit inactivated influenza vaccine. TCRdb called the RT-PCR reads again in MiXCR, with one record for every CDR3 protein. There are a few hundred thousand distinct CDR3 sequences in the sample; about 20% occur only once, and 10% lies in the top ten. Source: PBMCs from blood, taken 21 months after vaccination. These receptor sequences come from a man aged 50-75 years who received an inactivated influenza vaccine.

There are a few counts of this clonotype. The V gene is TRBV6-1, the J gene TRBJ1-5; D gene unclear. The CDR3 contains 16 residues. The germline V and J ends were trimmed by 0 bases and 7 bases, with 16 bases remaining between them. Per germline, CDR1 MNHNS and CDR2 SASEGT. The CDR3 sequence: CASSEAHSRSGQPQHF. CDR3 nucleotides: TGTGCCAGCAGTGAAGCGCACTCACGGTCGGGGCAGCCCCAGCATTTT.

This clonotype came up a few times. The chain carries TRBV5-1 and TRBJ1-2; D unresolved. V lost 0 bases and J lost 7, with 4 bases in between. The CDR3 consists of 11 residues. Germline loops: CDR1 SGHRS, CDR2 YFSETQ. The CDR3 sequence is CASSLDGGYTF. The CDR3 DNA is TGCGCCAGCAGCTTGGATGGTGGCTACACCTTC.

The rearrangement links TRBV10-2 to TRBJ2-2; D perhaps matches TRBD2 (6 bases). The germline gives CDR1 WSHSY, CDR2 SAAADI. With 6 bases removed from V and 1 base from J, the gap between germline ends came to 12 bases. The CDR3 sequence is 15 residues long. CDR3 DNA sequence: TGCGCCAGCAGGGGGGGACCCGAGAACACCGGGGAGCTGTTTTTT. This translates into CASRGGPENTGELFF.

About this clonotype: This may come from a read error, since a much larger clone is one base off. This chain connects TRBV7-2 to TRBJ1-6; 7 bases map to TRBD1. Germline V lookup: CDR1 SGHTA, CDR2 FQGNSA. The CDR3 sequence is 16 residues long. In DNA form, the CDR3 reads TGTGCCAGCAGCTTAGTCGGGACGGACAGGAGATCACCCCTCCAATTT. It encodes CASSLVGTDRRSPLQF.

The table lists this clonotype with many counts. The chain is built from TRBV24-1 and TRBJ1-1, with D possibly TRBD1 on 5 matching bases. Germline V lookup: CDR1 KGHDR, CDR2 SFDVKD. V lost 3 bases and J lost 6, with 16 bases in between. The CDR3 loop spans 15 amino acids. The CDR3 DNA reads TGTGCCACCAGTGATCCGCAAGCAGGGAATTCTGAAGCTTTCTTT. Encoded protein: CATSDPQAGNSEAFF.

The rearrangement uses TRBV7-9 and TRBJ2-1, with 8 bases matching TRBD2. V was clipped by 5 bases and J by 4 bases; unmatched bases: 7. In germline, CDR1 is SEHNR, CDR2 FQNEAQ (reference sequence). CDR3 length: 15 residues. CDR3 in DNA: TGTGCCAGCAGCCAAACTGGACTAGCATACAATGAGCAGTTCTTC. Its protein is CASSQTGLAYNEQFF.

The rearrangement links TRBV7-8 to TRBJ2-7; TRBD1 aligns across 9 bases. Germline CDR1 is SGHVS and CDR2 is FQNEAQ. Losses at the gene ends were 3 bases for V and 3 bases for J; bases not matched to a gene: 9. This CDR3 is built from 16 residues. The CDR3 bases are TGTGCCAGCAGCTTGAAACCGGGACAGGGTTTCTACGAGCAGTACTTC. It encodes CASSLKPGQGFYEQYF. Using reference TRBV7-8 and TRBJ2-7 for the parts outside the CDR3, the full variable domain is GAGVSQSPRYKVAKRGQDVALRCDPISGHVSLFWYQQALGQGPEFLTYFQNEAQLDKSGLPSDRFFAERPEGSVSTLKIQRTQQEDSAVYLCASSLKPGQGFYEQYFGPGTRLTVT.

The genes are TRBV10-3 and TRBJ2-5; no firm D call. CDR1 ENHRY and CDR2 SYGVKD come from the germline V gene. The V and J ends lost 3 bases and 4 bases respectively, with 9 bases between them. CDR3 size: 13 residues. This CDR3 is CAISDGPRETQYF. CDR3 in DNA: TGTGCCATCAGTGATGGGCCTCGAGAGACCCAGTACTTC.

The V and J genes are TRBV20-1 and TRBJ1-5; 8 nucleotides align to TRBD1. Unmatched junction bases numbered 11, after V lost 4 bases and J lost 6 bases. The CDR3 has 15 amino acids. CDR1 and CDR2 from the germline V gene are DFQATT and SNEGSKA (reference sequence). The CDR3 coding sequence is TGCAGTGCTATGCCAAGGACAGGGTTTAGTCAGCCCCAGCATTTT. Translation: CSAMPRTGFSQPQHF.

The sample holds many counts of this clonotype. The chain carries TRBV28 and TRBJ1-2; the match to TRBD1 covers 9 bases. V lost 5 bases to trimming and J lost 8 bases; unmatched junction nucleotides: 15. From germline, CDR1 is MDHEN and CDR2 SYDVKM. The CDR3 extends over 16 amino acids. The CDR3 here is CASSTPGTGNGLGYTF. The CDR3, as DNA: TGTGCCAGCAGTACTCCCGGGACAGGGAACGGCCTGGGCTACACCTTC.

The chain couples TRBV28 to TRBJ2-3; D is perhaps TRBD1 or TRBD2 (5 bases each). This CDR3 region has 17 residues. Germline V gives CDR1 MDHEN, CDR2 SYDVKM. Trimming left V 5 bases short and J 7 bases short, with 25 bases between. For the CDR3, the DNA is TGTGCCAGCAGTACAGAACCCCCGGGACCTCTTACAAATACGCAGTATTTT. Translating gives CASSTEPPGPLTNTQYF. The full variable domain, rest sourced from reference TRBV28 and TRBJ2-3, is DVKVTQSSRYLVKRTGEKVFLECVQDMDHENMFWYRQDPGLGLRLIYFSYDVKMKEKGDIPEGYSVSREKKERFSLILESASTNQTSMYLCASSTEPPGPLTNTQYFGPGTRLTVL.

V gene TRBV4-3 combines with J gene TRBJ2-3, with TRBD1 matching 7 bases. Germline V gene data show CDR1 as LGHNA and CDR2 as YSLEER. The CDR3 runs to 14 residues. The V and J ends lost 2 bases and 9 bases, in that order; junction bases with no gene match: 8. The CDR3 is CASSQSPGTATQYF. In DNA, the CDR3 is TGCGCCAGCAGCCAATCGCCCGGGACAGCGACGCAGTATTTT.

This clonotype was counted a few times. The V call is TRBV20-1, the J call TRBJ2-3; no definite D call. Germline CDR1 DFQATT, CDR2 SNEGSKA (reference sequence). The CDR3 extends over 12 amino acids. V lost 6 bases and J 0 bases, leaving 7 bases between the germline ends. This CDR3 is CSATASTDTQYF. CDR3 DNA sequence: TGCAGTGCCACGGCAAGCACAGATACGCAGTATTTT.

The chain combines TRBV3-1 with TRBJ1-6; 9 positions match TRBD1. This CDR3 has 14 amino acids. J was trimmed by 15 bases and V by 1 base; bases with no gene match: 7. Germline V gene data show CDR1 as LGHDT and CDR2 as YNNKEL (reference sequence). CDR3 nucleotides: TGTGCCAGCAGCCAAGGGACAGGGGTTCTGGTCCTCCACTTT. Its protein is CASSQGTGVLVLHF.

The V and J genes are TRBV19 and TRBJ1-1; no clear D. Germline V gene lookup returns CDR1 LNHDA and CDR2 SQIVND (reference sequence). Trimming stripped 1 base from V and 3 bases from J, with 6 bases between. CDR3 length equals 13 residues. DNA of the CDR3: TGTGCCAGTAGTATAGCCGGGTACACTGAAGCTTTCTTT. The encoded protein is CASSIAGYTEAFF.

This clonotype was seen a handful of times. This chain links TRBV14 with TRBJ1-2; 7 positions match TRBD1. Germline V lookup: CDR1 SGHDN, CDR2 FVKESK. With V trimmed by 5 bases and J by 4 bases, 10 bases remained unmatched. This CDR3 spans 15 amino acids. CDR3 in DNA: TGTGCCAGCAGCAAGACAGGGAGGAATAGCTATGGCTACACCTTC. Its protein product is CASSKTGRNSYGYTF.

This clonotype has a count of ten or more. The gene calls are TRBV7-8 and TRBJ1-5; D is ambiguous. CDR1 is SGHVS, CDR2 FQNEAQ, per germline. Trimming stripped 1 base from V and 3 bases from J, with 13 bases between. The CDR3 has 16 residues. The CDR3 nucleotides are TGTGCCAGCAGCTTAGTAAGCCAGGTCAACAATCAGCCCCAGCATTTT. This encodes CASSLVSQVNNQPQHF.

This clonotype occurred many times. The chain links TRBV6-2 or TRBV6-3 to TRBJ1-6; possible D gene TRBD1, 5 bases. This CDR3 is built from 16 residues. The V gene lost 7 bases and the J gene lost 9 bases, with 22 bases spanning the gap. Germline V lookup: CDR1 MNHEY, CDR2 SVGEGT. The chain's CDR3 is CASTQAGPGAGSPLHF. CDR3 in DNA: TGTGCCAGCACTCAAGCGGGGCCCGGGGCCGGTTCACCCCTCCACTTT.

This clonotype was counted between two and nine times. Germline is not matched at one junction end, which may reflect a read error. The CDR3, as DNA: TGTGCCAGTAGTACGACGGGTGGGGCACCCCTCCAATTT. Its translation: CASSTTGGAPLQF. The V call is TRBV19, the J call TRBJ1-6; perhaps TRBD1 as D (5 bases). The germline gives CDR1 LNHDA, CDR2 SQIVND (reference sequence). This CDR3 has 13 residues.

This clonotype was picked up many times. The chain joins TRBV25-1 to TRBJ1-2; perhaps TRBD1 as D (6 bases). Looked up from germline, CDR1 is MGHDK and CDR2 is SYGVNS. The CDR3 consists of 13 residues. Trimming pared 1 base from V and 6 bases from J, leaving 9 bases between. The CDR3 protein is CASSELGGNGYTF. The CDR3 bases are TGTGCCAGCAGTGAATTGGGGGGCAATGGCTACACCTTC.

This clonotype was seen ten or more times. The rearrangement joins TRBV27 to TRBJ1-1; TRBD1 might be the D (5 bases). V was pared by 5 bases and J by 3 bases, with 13 bases between. The CDR3 sequence is 14 residues long. CDR1 and CDR2 from the germline V gene are MNHEY and SMNVEV (reference sequence). As DNA, the CDR3 is TGTGCCAGCAGTCCAATATGGGGGGACACTGAAGCTTTCTTT. Translated, it gives CASSPIWGDTEAFF.

This clonotype has only a few counts. V gene TRBV27 combines with J gene TRBJ1-1, with D hard to call. The CDR3 is made up of 14 amino acids. The germline V and J ends were trimmed by 5 bases and 1 base, with 11 bases remaining between them. Germline values: CDR1 MNHEY, CDR2 SMNVEV (reference sequence). The CDR3, as DNA: TGTGCCAGCAGTGCCCGGGAGCAGAACACTGAAGCTTTCTTT. Protein: CASSAREQNTEAFF.

The V gene is TRBV6-1, the J gene TRBJ1-2, with a tentative D call TRBD1 (6 bases). Germline values: CDR1 MNHNS, CDR2 SASEGT. V lost 0 bases and J lost 1, with 12 bases in between. There are 16 residues in the CDR3. CDR3 sequence: CASSEAETGNNYGYTF. Here the CDR3 DNA reads TGTGCCAGCAGTGAAGCCGAGACAGGAAATAACTATGGCTACACCTTC.

The rearrangement uses TRBV19 and TRBJ1-1; 7 bases align to TRBD1. The ends lost 6 bases at V and 3 bases at J; junction bases unmatched: 1. The CDR3 has 12 residues. Germline-derived CDR1 and CDR2 are LNHDA and SQIVND (reference sequence). The CDR3 sequence: CASRQGYTEAFF. In DNA, the CDR3 is TGTGCCAGTAGACAGGGGTACACTGAAGCTTTCTTT.

CDR3 sequence (DNA): TGTGCCAGCAGCTATGGACAACCATTCGGCAATCAGCCCCAGCATTTT. Translated: CASSYGQPFGNQPQHF. The chain combines TRBV5-5 with TRBJ1-5, with D tentatively TRBD1 (5 bases). This CDR3 comprises 16 residues. Per germline, CDR1 SGHKS and CDR2 YYEKEE (reference sequence). Trimming pared 3 bases from V and 2 bases from J, leaving 15 bases between.

This clonotype was recorded at least ten times. The chain has TRBV5-5 and TRBJ1-6; D uncertain. Germline V lookup: CDR1 SGHKS, CDR2 YYEKEE (reference sequence). This CDR3 region has 16 residues. V was cut by 4 bases and J by 0 bases, with 11 bases left in between. The CDR3: CASSDTRSSYNSPLHF. CDR3 DNA: TGTGCCAGCAGCGACACCAGGAGCTCCTATAATTCACCCCTCCACTTT.

The chain combines TRBV15 with TRBJ2-1; no firm D call. The germline gives CDR1 LNHNV, CDR2 YYDKDF (reference sequence). The CDR3 loop spans 15 amino acids. Trimming cost V 0 bases and J 5 bases, with 11 bases left between them. The DNA of the CDR3 is TGTGCCACCAGCAGAGATCCAATCGCCGACAATGAGCAGTTCTTC. This codes for CATSRDPIADNEQFF.